This TCR beta chain was recovered during a study of early T cells in non-severe SARS-CoV-2 infection. For the study at large: Chains stayed unpaired after sequencing of bulk RNA from unsorted whole blood. Study-wide results and limits: Database matching using VDJdb favored anti-spike CD8 responses, with private and CD4 specificities left missing.

Within the sample, this clonotype is medium-sized. The antigen is not known. Individual cDNA molecules carried attached unique molecular identifiers. MiXCR was run by TCRdb on the 5' RACE reads, yielding one entry per CDR3 protein. Among 30,000 to 35,000 distinct CDR3 sequences, roughly 4.5% were seen once, and the ten largest hold about 7.9%. Germline assignment: CDR1 SGHVS and CDR2 FQNEAQ. Trimming left V 5 bases short and J 0 bases short, with 8 bases between. This CDR3 contains 15 residues. This chain uses TRBV7-8 with TRBJ1-6; D uncertain. The sample comprised whole blood. This TCR derives from an adult who was a healthcare worker with PCR-confirmed SARS-CoV-2 infection or an uninfected control (not recorded which). The CDR3 here is CASSPSSSYNSPLHF. CDR3 nucleotide sequence: TGTGCCAGCAGCCCAAGTAGCTCCTATAATTCACCCCTCCACTTT.